This is a list of T cell receptor beta chains from one sample in a study of radiotherapy plus CTLA-4 blockade in lung cancer. Using immunoSEQ multiplex PCR, the repertoire was profiled, and TCRdb retains in-frame clones only, with some absent. Found here are approximately 45,000 clones, around 63% of them singletons; the top ten hold around 20%. The input for sequencing was peripheral blood, taken from a patient treated with radiotherapy plus ipilimumab. Every receptor here comes from a human donor with non-small cell lung cancer who had a partial response to radiotherapy plus ipilimumab. Both conserved end residues are part of each CDR3. D genes are given only for firm matches. For some rows the clone size is stated as once, few or many, or as a class when expanded; others skip it.

V	size	D	J	CDR3	DNA
TRBV18	-	-	TRBJ2-2	CASSRDAPTNTGELFF	TGTGCCAGCTCAAGAGATGCACCAACGAACACCGGGGAGCTGTTTTTT
TRBV5-1	-	-	TRBJ2-7	CASSSSSYEQYF	TGCGCCAGCAGCTCCAGCTCCTACGAGCAGTACTTC
TRBV5-4	-	TRBD2	TRBJ2-3	CASSLRQGGSDTQYF	TGTGCCAGCAGCTTGAGGCAGGGAGGGTCAGATACGCAGTATTTT
TRBV5-1	few	-	TRBJ1-1	CASSLVGFLAGTEAFF	TGCGCCAGCAGCTTGGTTGGGTTTCTGGCAGGAACTGAAGCTTTCTTT
TRBV11-2	-	-	TRBJ2-4	CASSASGNIQYF	TGTGCCAGCAGCGCAAGCGGAAACATTCAGTACTTC
TRBV6-1	-	-	TRBJ2-1	CASSEPTGGGNEQFF	TGTGCCAGCAGTGAACCCACCGGAGGCGGGAATGAGCAGTTCTTC
TRBV30	-	-	TRBJ2-1	CAWNIDGDNEQFF	TGTGCCTGGAATATAGACGGGGACAATGAGCAGTTCTTC
TRBV29-1	once	-	TRBJ2-7	CSVVMRGPTYEQYF	TGCAGCGTTGTAATGCGGGGGCCTACCTACGAGCAGTACTTC
TRBV7-2	-	-	TRBJ2-3	CASSWDFEDTQYF	TGTGCCAGCAGCTGGGACTTTGAAGATACGCAGTATTTT
TRBV2	-	-	TRBJ1-2	CASGGGGNYGYTF	TGTGCCAGCGGGGGGGGAGGGAACTATGGCTACACCTTC
TRBV15	few	TRBD1	TRBJ1-1	CATTSRTGGYGMNTEAFF	TGTGCCACTACTAGTCGGACAGGGGGATACGGAATGAACACTGAAGCTTTCTTT
TRBV5-6	-	-	TRBJ2-6	CASSLWAGSGANVLTF	TGTGCCAGCAGCCTATGGGCGGGCTCTGGGGCCAACGTCCTGACTTTC
TRBV4-2	few	-	TRBJ2-3	CASSQRSGLTLSGTDTQYF	TGTGCCAGCAGCCAAAGATCTGGATTGACTCTTTCCGGCACAGATACGCAGTATTTT
TRBV29-1	-	TRBD1	TRBJ1-2	CSVDLGQGYGYTF	TGCAGCGTTGACCTCGGACAGGGCTATGGCTACACCTTC
TRBV7-3	-	TRBD2	TRBJ2-1	CASSSTSSGRGRNEQFF	TGTGCCAGCAGCTCGACGAGTAGCGGGAGGGGAAGGAATGAGCAGTTCTTC
TRBV30	-	TRBD1	TRBJ1-2	CASKGQGKNYGYTF	TGTGCCTCAAAGGGACAGGGAAAAAACTATGGCTACACCTTC
TRBV4-1	many	TRBD1	TRBJ1-4	CASSQEGGRVELFF	TGCGCCAGCAGCCAAGAAGGGGGCAGGGTCGAACTGTTTTTT
TRBV27	-	TRBD1	TRBJ1-1	CASSPFRGADTEAFF	TGTGCCAGCAGTCCTTTCAGGGGGGCGGACACTGAAGCTTTCTTT
TRBV19	-	-	TRBJ1-2	CASSIRQGYGGYTF	TGTGCCAGTAGTATCCGGCAGGGGTATGGTGGCTACACCTTC
TRBV6-6	-	TRBD1	TRBJ2-3	CASSYDRAGDTQYF	TGTGCCAGCAGTTACGACAGGGCCGGAGATACGCAGTATTTT
TRBV2	-	-	TRBJ2-7	CASRLGATNYEQYF	TGTGCCAGCAGGTTAGGGGCGACAAACTACGAGCAGTACTTC
TRBV7-9	medium-sized	-	TRBJ2-7	CASSLRDWGGYEQYF	TGTGCCAGCAGCTTAAGGGACTGGGGCGGCTACGAGCAGTACTTC
TRBV2	-	-	TRBJ1-1	CASSEALLFGGARTEAFF	TGTGCCAGCAGTGAAGCATTATTGTTCGGGGGGGCCAGGACTGAAGCTTTCTTT
TRBV18	-	TRBD2	TRBJ2-7	CASSPDAGVNREQYF	TGTGCCAGCTCACCGGATGCGGGAGTAAATCGCGAGCAGTACTTC
TRBV5-4	-	-	TRBJ2-2	CASRGTAGTGELFF	TGTGCCAGCAGGGGGACGGCGGGAACCGGGGAGCTGTTTTTT
TRBV5-1	-	-	TRBJ2-7	CASSLSGTRSYEQYF	TGCGCCAGCAGCTTGAGCGGGACAAGGAGTTACGAGCAGTACTTC
TRBV5-4	-	TRBD2	TRBJ2-3	CAVGGTSGTDTQYF	TGTGCCGTAGGGGGAACTAGCGGTACAGATACGCAGTATTTT
TRBV6-7	-	-	TRBJ1-2	CASSSSAGLNYGYTF	TGTGCCAGCAGTTCCTCCGCAGGGCTGAACTATGGCTACACCTTC
TRBV11-1	once	TRBD1	TRBJ2-1	CASSLAGTGGPSYNEQFF	TGTGCCAGCAGCTTAGCGGGCACAGGGGGCCCGTCCTACAATGAGCAGTTCTTC
TRBV7-7	-	TRBD2	TRBJ2-3	CASSPGGGTDTQYF	TGTGCTAGCAGCCCGGGGGGGGGCACAGATACGCAGTATTTT
TRBV4-1	once	-	TRBJ1-1	CASSQERSAGTEAFF	TGCGCCAGCAGCCAAGAAAGATCGGCGGGCACTGAAGCTTTCTTT
TRBV27	-	-	TRBJ2-7	CASSRDWGGGYEQYF	TGTGCCAGCAGCAGAGACTGGGGAGGAGGCTACGAGCAGTACTTC
TRBV30	-	-	TRBJ1-1	CAWSPRNTEAFF	TGTGCCTGGAGTCCGAGGAACACTGAAGCTTTCTTT
TRBV6-5	-	-	TRBJ1-1	CASSYGGPNTEVFF	TGTGCCAGCAGTTACGGGGGCCCGAACACTGAAGTTTTCTTT
TRBV5-1	-	TRBD1	TRBJ2-7	CASSPRDRGEQYF	TGCGCCAGCAGCCCGCGGGACAGGGGCGAGCAGTACTTC
TRBV5-1	-	TRBD2	TRBJ2-3	CASSLAGLAGRDTQYF	TGCGCCAGCAGCTTGGCAGGACTAGCGGGAAGAGATACGCAGTATTTT
TRBV27	-	-	TRBJ1-3	CASSLRVGAGNTIYF	TGTGCCAGCAGTTTACGGGTAGGAGCGGGAAACACCATATATTTT
TRBV5-1	-	-	TRBJ2-1	CASSLEGTTGRFF	TGCGCCAGCAGCTTGGAAGGGACTACAGGGCGGTTCTTC
TRBV5-1	-	-	TRBJ2-2	CASRADANTGELFF	TGCGCCAGCAGAGCGGATGCGAACACCGGGGAGCTGTTTTTT
TRBV5-1	-	TRBD1	TRBJ2-1	CASSPQGTGGEEQFF	TGCGCCAGCAGCCCCCAAGGGACAGGGGGCGAAGAGCAGTTCTTC
TRBV27	-	-	TRBJ1-5	CASSLFAQVQPQHF	TGTGCCAGCAGTTTATTTGCCCAGGTTCAGCCCCAGCATTTT
TRBV2	-	-	TRBJ1-4	CASRSGGNEKLFF	TGTGCCAGCCGGTCAGGTGGGAATGAAAAACTGTTTTTT
TRBV27	-	-	TRBJ1-5	CASRLWASSNQPQHF	TGTGCCAGCCGCCTATGGGCATCGAGCAATCAGCCCCAGCATTTT
TRBV30	-	-	TRBJ2-1	CAWSVGRGSEQFF	TGTGCCTGGAGTGTGGGTCGGGGGAGTGAGCAGTTCTTC
TRBV5-1	few	TRBD2	TRBJ2-3	CASSKAGGPDTQYF	TGCGCCAGCAGCAAGGCGGGAGGGCCGGATACGCAGTATTTT
TRBV21-1	-	-	TRBJ2-1	CASSKKGEPSYNEQFF	TGTGCCAGCAGCAAAAAGGGGGAGCCCTCCTACAATGAGCAGTTCTTC
TRBV9	-	-	TRBJ1-3	CASSGEGNTIYF	TGTGCCAGCAGCGGCGAGGGCAACACCATATATTTT
TRBV15	-	TRBD2	TRBJ2-1	CATSRPTSGRDNEQFF	TGTGCCACCAGCAGACCGACTAGCGGGAGGGACAATGAGCAGTTCTTC